The clone carrying this T cell receptor beta chain was observed many times. Its target is unknown. For TCR beta, libraries came from quantitative 5'-RACE with molecular barcodes. TCRdb reprocessed the 5' RACE reads with MiXCR, giving one entry per CDR3 protein. The sample holds some 150,000 distinct CDR3 sequences, roughly 11% seen once. Germline V gene sequence: CDR1 DFQATT, CDR2 SNEGSKA (reference sequence). This CDR3 is built from 14 residues. After removal of 4 bases from V and 7 bases from J, the junction contained 12 bases not matched to a gene. The sample is drawn from a study of CD8 T cells in ankylosing spondylitis. Study-level results: Reports say disease-linked clones showed up significantly more in matched ankylosing spondylitis synovial fluid. The disease-linked clones had a CD8+ phenotype and low blood frequencies.

The sample taken for sequencing was blood, either unsorted or a sorted T cell fraction (not recorded which). This receptor was identified in a female donor with ankylosing spondylitis or in good health (not recorded which). This chain joins TRBV20-1 and TRBJ2-7; 8 bases are shared with TRBD2. CDR3 DNA sequence: TGCAGTGCTATCCCGGGACTAGTCGTCTCGGAGCAGTACTTC. This gives the protein CSAIPGLVVSEQYF.